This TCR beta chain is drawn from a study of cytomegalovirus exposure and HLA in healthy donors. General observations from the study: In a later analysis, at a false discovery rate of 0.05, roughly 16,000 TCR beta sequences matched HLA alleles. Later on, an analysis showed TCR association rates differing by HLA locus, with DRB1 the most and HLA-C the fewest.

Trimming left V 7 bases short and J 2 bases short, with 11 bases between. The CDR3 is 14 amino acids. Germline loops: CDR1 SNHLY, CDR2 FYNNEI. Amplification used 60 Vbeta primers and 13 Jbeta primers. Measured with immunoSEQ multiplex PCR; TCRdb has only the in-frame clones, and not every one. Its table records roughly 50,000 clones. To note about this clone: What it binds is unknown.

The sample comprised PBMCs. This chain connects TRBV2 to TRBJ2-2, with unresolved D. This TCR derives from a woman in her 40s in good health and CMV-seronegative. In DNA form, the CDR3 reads TGTGCCAGCACCGAGTTGCCTAACACCGGGGAGCTGTTTTTT. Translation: CASTELPNTGELFF.